This is a list of T cell receptor beta chains from one sample in a study of blood T cells in healthy people across ages. TCRdb reprocessed the 5' RACE reads with MiXCR, giving one entry per CDR3 protein. Of hundreds of thousands of distinct CDR3 sequences in the sample, 43% were seen once. Sequenced material: blood. The receptors come from a woman aged 55-69 years in good health. Each CDR3 is given with its conserved first and last residue. A D gene is named only where the DNA matches it firmly. Only part of the rows carry a size: once, few, many, or a class if the clone is expanded.

v_call	d_call	clone_size	j_call	cdr3_nt	cdr3_aa
TRBV30	TRBD1	.	TRBJ2-3	TGTGCCTGGAGTAGGGACAGGTCAGATACGCAGTATTTT	CAWSRDRSDTQYF
TRBV28	TRBD2	few	TRBJ2-7	TGTGCCAGCAGTCAAAACTACGGGACTAGCGAAGACCACGAGCAGTACTTC	CASSQNYGTSEDHEQYF
TRBV27	.	.	TRBJ2-7	TGTGCCAGCAGTTTGGGGGTTCTAGGGACCTACGAGCAGTACTTC	CASSLGVLGTYEQYF
TRBV20-1	.	few	TRBJ1-2	TGCAGTGCTAAGGGACTGCTGGGCGGGGGCTACACCTTC	CSAKGLLGGGYTF
TRBV7-3	TRBD1	once	TRBJ1-2	TGTGCCAGCAGCCCCGGGACAGGGGTCCTAGCTAACTATGGCTACACCTTC	CASSPGTGVLANYGYTF
TRBV12-3/TRBV12-4	TRBD2	.	TRBJ2-3	TGTGCCAGCAGTTCCCACTCTAGCGGGGGGAGCACAGATACGCAGTATTTT	CASSSHSSGGSTDTQYF
TRBV20-1	TRBD2	.	TRBJ2-3	TGCAGTGCTAAGACTAGCGGGGAACAGGATACGCAGTATTTT	CSAKTSGEQDTQYF
TRBV19	.	.	TRBJ1-5	TGTGCCAGTAGTATAGCTGGAGACAGCGGGTCTAATCAGCCCCAGCATTTT	CASSIAGDSGSNQPQHF
TRBV9	TRBD1	.	TRBJ2-1	TGTGCCAGCAGCGTTGGACAGGGGGTATACAATGAGCAGTTCTTC	CASSVGQGVYNEQFF
TRBV7-3	TRBD1	once	TRBJ1-1	TGTGCCAGCAGCTCGGGACAGGGGTATGAAGCTTTCTTT	CASSSGQGYEAFF
TRBV7-7	TRBD2	few	TRBJ2-1	TGTGCCAGCAGCTTATCTAGCGGGGGGGCCGATGAGCAGTTCTTC	CASSLSSGGADEQFF
TRBV4-1	TRBD1	few	TRBJ2-7	TGCGCCAGCAGCGAGGGGGCGTCTTCCTACGAGCAGTACTTC	CASSEGASSYEQYF
TRBV30	.	.	TRBJ1-4	TGTGCCTGGAGTCTGGAGGGAGTCTTAGAAAAACTGTTTTTT	CAWSLEGVLEKLFF
TRBV12-3/TRBV12-4	.	few	TRBJ2-3	TGTGCCAGCAGGGGGTGGGCAACCGGAAACGGGGATACGCAGTATTTT	CASRGWATGNGDTQYF
TRBV30	TRBD1	few	TRBJ1-4	TGTGCCTGGAGTGGGGACAGGGCTGAAAAACTGTTTTTT	CAWSGDRAEKLFF
TRBV7-9	TRBD2	many	TRBJ2-1	TGTGCCAGCAGCTTCACTAGCGGGGGTAGAGATGAGCAGTTCTTC	CASSFTSGGRDEQFF
TRBV27	.	.	TRBJ2-2	TGTGCCAGCATTGGACAGAACACCGGGGAGCTGTTTTTT	CASIGQNTGELFF
TRBV4-3	.	.	TRBJ1-5	TGCGCCAGCAGCCAAGATCGGGTGGGTCAGCCCCAGCATTTT	CASSQDRVGQPQHF
TRBV7-2	.	.	TRBJ2-1	TGTGCCAGCAGCTTAGTTGGCCCAGACAATGAGCAGTTCTTC	CASSLVGPDNEQFF
TRBV2	.	.	TRBJ2-5	TGTGCCAGCACCGTTCCCCCAGATGAGCAGTACTTC	CASTVPPDEQYF
TRBV12-3/TRBV12-4	TRBD2	.	TRBJ2-5	TGTGCCAGCAGTTTCTTGGGGGGGAGTTACAATGAGCAGTACTTC	CASSFLGGSYNEQYF
TRBV14	.	.	TRBJ2-1	TGTGCCAGCAGCCAGGGGCCAGGGTGGAGGGGCAATGAGCAGTTCTTC	CASSQGPGWRGNEQFF
TRBV3-1	.	.	TRBJ2-1	TGTGCCAGCAGCACTAGGGACTCCTCCTACAATGAGCAGTTCTTC	CASSTRDSSYNEQFF
TRBV6-2/TRBV6-3	TRBD1	.	TRBJ2-6	TGTGCCAGCAGAGGACAGGGCTCCTCTGGGGCCAACGTCCTGACTTTC	CASRGQGSSGANVLTF
TRBV6-6	TRBD1	.	TRBJ2-1	TGTGCCAGCAGTTACCCCCGGGACAGAGACTACAATGAGCAGTTCTTC	CASSYPRDRDYNEQFF
TRBV2	TRBD2	few	TRBJ2-7	TGTGCCAGCAGACTCGGGACTAGCGGGAGTTGGGGCTACGAGCAGTACTTC	CASRLGTSGSWGYEQYF
TRBV5-1	TRBD2	.	TRBJ2-5	TGCGCCAGCAGCTTGGCCGGGAGGACCAAAGAGACCCAGTACTTC	CASSLAGRTKETQYF
TRBV20-1	TRBD1	once	TRBJ2-5	TGCAGTGCTAGAGGAGGGACAGGGAAGGAGACCCAGTACTTC	CSARGGTGKETQYF
TRBV20-1	.	.	TRBJ1-2	TGCAGTGCTAGTAGACAGACGAACTATGGTTACACCTTC	CSASRQTNYGYTF
TRBV5-1	.	few	TRBJ1-6	TGCGCCAGCAGCCCCGGGACGAGTTCACCCCTCCACTTT	CASSPGTSSPLHF
TRBV7-2	.	many	TRBJ2-1	TGTGCCAGCAGCCCCCCCGGGCAGGGGGGCAATGAGCAGTTCTTC	CASSPPGQGGNEQFF